This T cell receptor beta chain was identified in a study of blood T cell repertoires in COVID-19. Study-level background: The origin of the acute and convalescent COVID-19 samples was the United States, Italy and Spain. Sources were T cells, B-cell-depleted T cells, or PBMCs; the material itself was cDNA or gDNA.

Authors' analysis steps: Counts of nucleated cells, estimated from reference gene primer amplification, were obtained. The method was immunoSEQ multiplex PCR; TCRdb's version includes in-frame clones alone and lacks a portion of them. From that table come the V and J calls and clone size; the DNA was used to work out D and trimming. The table shows approximately 25,000 clones, with 84% occurring only once. Germline CDR1 is SGDLS and CDR2 is YYNGEE. This CDR3 is built from 13 residues. Trimming stripped 7 bases from V and 6 bases from J, with 14 bases between. The clonotype was recovered from a woman older than 75 with acute or convalescent COVID-19. V is TRBV9 and J is TRBJ1-5; possibly TRBD1 for D (5 bases). Sequenced input: peripheral blood. CDR3 sequence: CASAGEEGQPQHF. As DNA, the CDR3 is TGTGCCAGCGCGGGGGAGGAAGGTCAGCCCCAGCATTTT.